What follows describes a single TCR beta chain. In germline, CDR1 is SGHTA, CDR2 FQGNSA. CDR3 length: 14 amino acids. The junction had 6 bases not matched to a gene; V was cut back by 5 bases and J by 7 bases. The entry originates in a study of technical replicates of blood from a handful of donors. Sequencing used immunoSEQ multiplex PCR; TCRdb keeps in-frame clones, though not all of them. This sample has about 83,000 clones, with around 92% found just once. The sequence was obtained from a human donor in good health. The sequenced material came from T cells isolated from PBMCs. The chain recombines TRBV7-2 with TRBJ2-4; 9 positions agree with TRBD1. DNA for the CDR3: TGTGCCAGCAGCCCCGGGACAGGGAGGAACATTCAGTACTTC. It is translated as CASSPGTGRNIQYF.